This TCR beta chain was profiled in a study of technical replicates of blood from several donors. Profiled with immunoSEQ multiplex PCR; TCRdb holds only in-frame clones, not every one. The profile covers 56,000 or so clones, with about 95% appearing a single time and about 3% taken by the ten largest. Trimming took 0 bases from V and 5 from J, leaving 7 bases between them. CDR3 length equals 14 residues. Looked up from germline, CDR1 is MNHEY and CDR2 is SVGAGI. Sequenced input: PBMCs. This receptor was taken from a human donor in good health. Some clones in this sample may be carry-over from other donors' samples. The chain recombines TRBV6-5 with TRBJ1-4; D might be TRBD1 (6 bases). CDR3 in amino acids: CASSYSGGNEKLFF. The CDR3 nucleotides are TGTGCCAGCAGTTACTCAGGGGGAAATGAAAAACTGTTTTTT.